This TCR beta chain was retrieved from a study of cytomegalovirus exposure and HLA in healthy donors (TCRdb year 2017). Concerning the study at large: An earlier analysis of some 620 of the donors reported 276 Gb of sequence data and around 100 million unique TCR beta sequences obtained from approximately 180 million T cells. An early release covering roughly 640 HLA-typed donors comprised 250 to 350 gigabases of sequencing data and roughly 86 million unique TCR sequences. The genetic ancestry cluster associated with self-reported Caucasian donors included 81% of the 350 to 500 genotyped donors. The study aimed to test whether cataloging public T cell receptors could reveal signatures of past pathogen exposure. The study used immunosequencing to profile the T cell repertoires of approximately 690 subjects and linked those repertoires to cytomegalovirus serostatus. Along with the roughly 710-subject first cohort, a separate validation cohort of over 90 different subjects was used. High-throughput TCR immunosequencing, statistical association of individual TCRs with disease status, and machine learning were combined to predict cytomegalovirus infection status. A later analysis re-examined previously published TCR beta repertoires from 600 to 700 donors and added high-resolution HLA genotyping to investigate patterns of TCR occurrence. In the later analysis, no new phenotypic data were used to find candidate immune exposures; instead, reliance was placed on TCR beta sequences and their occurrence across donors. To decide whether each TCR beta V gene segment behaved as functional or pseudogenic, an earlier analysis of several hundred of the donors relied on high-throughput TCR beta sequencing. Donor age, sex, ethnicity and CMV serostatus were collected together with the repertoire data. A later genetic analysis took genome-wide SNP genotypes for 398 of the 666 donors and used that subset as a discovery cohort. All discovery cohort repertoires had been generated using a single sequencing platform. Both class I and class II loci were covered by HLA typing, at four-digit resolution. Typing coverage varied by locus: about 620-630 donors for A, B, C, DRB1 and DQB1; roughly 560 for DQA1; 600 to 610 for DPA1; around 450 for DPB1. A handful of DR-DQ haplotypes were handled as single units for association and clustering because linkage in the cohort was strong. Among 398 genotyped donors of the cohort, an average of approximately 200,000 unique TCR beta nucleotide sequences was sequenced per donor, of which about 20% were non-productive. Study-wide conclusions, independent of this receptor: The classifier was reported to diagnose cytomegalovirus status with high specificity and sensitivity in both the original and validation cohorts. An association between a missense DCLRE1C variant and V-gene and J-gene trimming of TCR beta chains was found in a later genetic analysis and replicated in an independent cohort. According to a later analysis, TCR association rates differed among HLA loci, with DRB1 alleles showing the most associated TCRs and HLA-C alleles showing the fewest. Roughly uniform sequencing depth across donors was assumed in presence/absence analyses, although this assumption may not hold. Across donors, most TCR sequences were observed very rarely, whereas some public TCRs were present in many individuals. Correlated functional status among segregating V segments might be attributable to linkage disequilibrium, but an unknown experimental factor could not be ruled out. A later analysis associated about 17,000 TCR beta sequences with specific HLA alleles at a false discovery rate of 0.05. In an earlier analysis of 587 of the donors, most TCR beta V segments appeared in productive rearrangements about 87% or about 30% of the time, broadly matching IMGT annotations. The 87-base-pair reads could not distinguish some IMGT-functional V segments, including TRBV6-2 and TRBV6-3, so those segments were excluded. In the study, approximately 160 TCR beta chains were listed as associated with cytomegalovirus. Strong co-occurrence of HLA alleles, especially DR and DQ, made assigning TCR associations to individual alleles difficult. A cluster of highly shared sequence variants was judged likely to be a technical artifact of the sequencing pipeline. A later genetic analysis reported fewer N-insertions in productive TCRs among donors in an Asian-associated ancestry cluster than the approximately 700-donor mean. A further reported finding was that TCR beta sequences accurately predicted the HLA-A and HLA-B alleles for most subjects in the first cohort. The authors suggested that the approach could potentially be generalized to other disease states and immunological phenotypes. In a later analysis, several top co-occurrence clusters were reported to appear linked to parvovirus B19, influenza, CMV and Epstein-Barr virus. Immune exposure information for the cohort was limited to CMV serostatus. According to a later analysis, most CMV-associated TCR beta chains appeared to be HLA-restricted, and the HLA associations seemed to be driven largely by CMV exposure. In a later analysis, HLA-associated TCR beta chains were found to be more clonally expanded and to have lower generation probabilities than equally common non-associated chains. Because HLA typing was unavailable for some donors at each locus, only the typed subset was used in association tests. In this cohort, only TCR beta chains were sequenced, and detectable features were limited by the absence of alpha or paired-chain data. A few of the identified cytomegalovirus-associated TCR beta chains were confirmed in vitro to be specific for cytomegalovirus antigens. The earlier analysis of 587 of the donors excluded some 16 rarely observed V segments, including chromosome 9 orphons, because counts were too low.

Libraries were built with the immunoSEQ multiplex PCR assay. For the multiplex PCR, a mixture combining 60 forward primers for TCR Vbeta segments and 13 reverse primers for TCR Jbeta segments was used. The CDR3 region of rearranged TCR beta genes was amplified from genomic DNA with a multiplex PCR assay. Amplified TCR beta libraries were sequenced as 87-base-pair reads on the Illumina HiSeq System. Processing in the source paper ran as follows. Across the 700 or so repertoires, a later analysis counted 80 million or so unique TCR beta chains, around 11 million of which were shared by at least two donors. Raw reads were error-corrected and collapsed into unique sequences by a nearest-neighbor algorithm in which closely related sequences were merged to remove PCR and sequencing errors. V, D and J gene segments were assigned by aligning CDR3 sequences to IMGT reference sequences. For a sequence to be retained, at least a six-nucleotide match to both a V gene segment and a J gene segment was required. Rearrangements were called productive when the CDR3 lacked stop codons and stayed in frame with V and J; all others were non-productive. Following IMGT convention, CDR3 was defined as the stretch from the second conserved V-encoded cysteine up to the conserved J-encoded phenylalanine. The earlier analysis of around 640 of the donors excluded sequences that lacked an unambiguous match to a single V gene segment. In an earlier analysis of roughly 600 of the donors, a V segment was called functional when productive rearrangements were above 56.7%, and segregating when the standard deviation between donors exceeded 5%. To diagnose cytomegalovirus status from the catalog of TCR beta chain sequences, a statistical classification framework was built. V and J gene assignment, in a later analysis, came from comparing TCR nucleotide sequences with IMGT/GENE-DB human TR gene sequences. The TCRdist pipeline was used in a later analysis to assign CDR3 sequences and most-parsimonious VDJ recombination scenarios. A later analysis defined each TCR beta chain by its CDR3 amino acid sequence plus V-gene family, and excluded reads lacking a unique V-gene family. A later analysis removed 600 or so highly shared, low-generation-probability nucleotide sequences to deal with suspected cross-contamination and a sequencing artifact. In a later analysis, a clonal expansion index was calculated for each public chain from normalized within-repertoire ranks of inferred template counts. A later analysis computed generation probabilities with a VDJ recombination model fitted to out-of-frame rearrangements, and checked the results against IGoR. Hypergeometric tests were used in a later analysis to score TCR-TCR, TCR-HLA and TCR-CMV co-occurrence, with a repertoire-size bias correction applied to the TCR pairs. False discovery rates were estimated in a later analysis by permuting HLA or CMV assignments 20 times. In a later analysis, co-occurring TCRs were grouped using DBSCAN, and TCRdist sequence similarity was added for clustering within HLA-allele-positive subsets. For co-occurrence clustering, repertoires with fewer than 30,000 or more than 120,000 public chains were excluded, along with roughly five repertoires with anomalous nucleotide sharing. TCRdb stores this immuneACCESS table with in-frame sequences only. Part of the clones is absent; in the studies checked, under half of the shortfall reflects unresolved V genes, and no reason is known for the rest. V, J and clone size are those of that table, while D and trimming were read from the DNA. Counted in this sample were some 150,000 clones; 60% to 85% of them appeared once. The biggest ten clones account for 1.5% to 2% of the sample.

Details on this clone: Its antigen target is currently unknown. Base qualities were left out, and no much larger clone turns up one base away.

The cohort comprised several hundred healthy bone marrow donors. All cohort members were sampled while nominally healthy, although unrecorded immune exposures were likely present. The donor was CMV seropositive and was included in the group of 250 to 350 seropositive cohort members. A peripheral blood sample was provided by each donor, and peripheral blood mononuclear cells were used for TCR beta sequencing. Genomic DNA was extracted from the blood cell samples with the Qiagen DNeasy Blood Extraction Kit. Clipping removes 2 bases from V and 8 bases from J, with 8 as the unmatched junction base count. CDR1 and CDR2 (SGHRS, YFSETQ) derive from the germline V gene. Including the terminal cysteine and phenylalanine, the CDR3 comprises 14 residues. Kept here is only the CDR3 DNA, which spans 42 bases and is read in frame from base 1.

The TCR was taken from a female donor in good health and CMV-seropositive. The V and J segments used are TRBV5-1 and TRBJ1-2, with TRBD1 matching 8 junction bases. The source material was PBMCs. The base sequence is TGCGCCAGCAGCTTCTTGGGACAGGACTGGGGCTACACCTTC. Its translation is CASSFLGQDWGYTF. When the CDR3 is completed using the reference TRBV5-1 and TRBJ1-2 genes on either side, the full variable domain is KAGVTQTPRYLIKTRGQQVTLSCSPISGHRSVSWYQQTPGQGLQFLFEYFSETQRNKGNFPGRFSGRQFSNSRSEMNVSTLELGDSALYLCASSFLGQDWGYTFGSGTRLTVV.